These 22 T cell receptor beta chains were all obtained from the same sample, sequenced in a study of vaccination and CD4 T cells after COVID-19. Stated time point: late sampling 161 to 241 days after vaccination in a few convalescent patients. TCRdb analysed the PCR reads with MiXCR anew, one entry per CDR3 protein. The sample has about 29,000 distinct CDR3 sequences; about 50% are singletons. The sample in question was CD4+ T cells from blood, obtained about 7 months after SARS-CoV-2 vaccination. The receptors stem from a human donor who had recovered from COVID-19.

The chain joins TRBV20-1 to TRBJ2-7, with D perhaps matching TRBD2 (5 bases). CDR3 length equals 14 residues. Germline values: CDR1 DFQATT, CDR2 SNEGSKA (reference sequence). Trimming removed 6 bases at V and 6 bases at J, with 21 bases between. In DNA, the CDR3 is TGCAGTGCAATCCGCCGGGATTCTCTTACCGAGCAGTACTTC. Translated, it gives CSAIRRDSLTEQYF.

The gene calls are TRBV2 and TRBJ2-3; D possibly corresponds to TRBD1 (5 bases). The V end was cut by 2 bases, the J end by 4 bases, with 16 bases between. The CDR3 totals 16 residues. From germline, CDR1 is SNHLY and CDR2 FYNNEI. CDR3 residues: CASSESQGGFADTQYF. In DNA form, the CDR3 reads TGTGCCAGCAGTGAATCGCAGGGTGGATTCGCAGATACGCAGTATTTT.

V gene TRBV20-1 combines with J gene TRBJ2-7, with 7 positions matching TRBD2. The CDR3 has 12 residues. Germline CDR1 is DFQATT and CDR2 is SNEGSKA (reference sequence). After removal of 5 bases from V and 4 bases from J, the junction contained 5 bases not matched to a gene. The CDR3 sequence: CSAQTSRYEQYF. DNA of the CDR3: TGCAGTGCTCAGACTAGCCGATACGAGCAGTACTTC.

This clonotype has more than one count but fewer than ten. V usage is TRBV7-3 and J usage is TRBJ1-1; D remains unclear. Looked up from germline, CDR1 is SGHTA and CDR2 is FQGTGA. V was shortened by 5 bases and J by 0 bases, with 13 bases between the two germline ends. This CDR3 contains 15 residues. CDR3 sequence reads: CASSPLSGMNTEAFF. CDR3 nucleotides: TGTGCCAGCAGCCCCCTGAGCGGAATGAACACTGAAGCTTTCTTT.

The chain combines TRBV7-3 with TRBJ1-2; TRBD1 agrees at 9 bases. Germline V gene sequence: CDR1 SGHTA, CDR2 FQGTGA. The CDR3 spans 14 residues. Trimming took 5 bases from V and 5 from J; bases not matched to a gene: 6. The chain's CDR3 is CASSAGQGDYGYTF. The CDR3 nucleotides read TGTGCCAGCAGCGCGGGACAGGGAGATTATGGCTACACCTTC. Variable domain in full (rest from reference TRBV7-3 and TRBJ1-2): GAGVSQTPSNKVTEKGKYVELRCDPISGHTALYWYRQSLGQGPEFLIYFQGTGAADDSGLPNDRFFAVRPEGSVSTLKIQRTERGDSAVYLCASSAGQGDYGYTFGSGTRLTVV.

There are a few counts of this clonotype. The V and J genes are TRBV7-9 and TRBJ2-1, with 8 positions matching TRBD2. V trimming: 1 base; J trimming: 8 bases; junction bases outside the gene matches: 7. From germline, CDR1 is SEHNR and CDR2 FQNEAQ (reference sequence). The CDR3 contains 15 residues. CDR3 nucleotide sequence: TGTGCCAGCAGCTTAGGAGTAGCGGGAATATATGAGCAGTTCTTC. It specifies CASSLGVAGIYEQFF.

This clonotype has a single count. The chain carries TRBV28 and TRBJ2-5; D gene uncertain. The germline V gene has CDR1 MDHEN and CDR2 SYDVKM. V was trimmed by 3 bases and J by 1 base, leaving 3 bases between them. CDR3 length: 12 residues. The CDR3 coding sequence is TGTGCCAGCAGTTTCTTCCAAGAGACCCAGTACTTC. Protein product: CASSFFQETQYF.

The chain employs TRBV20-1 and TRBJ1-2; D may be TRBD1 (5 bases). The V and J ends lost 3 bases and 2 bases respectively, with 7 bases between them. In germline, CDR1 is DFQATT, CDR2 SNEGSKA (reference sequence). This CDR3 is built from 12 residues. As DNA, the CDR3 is TGCAGTGCTAGGCCAGGGAACTATGGCTACACCTTC. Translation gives CSARPGNYGYTF.

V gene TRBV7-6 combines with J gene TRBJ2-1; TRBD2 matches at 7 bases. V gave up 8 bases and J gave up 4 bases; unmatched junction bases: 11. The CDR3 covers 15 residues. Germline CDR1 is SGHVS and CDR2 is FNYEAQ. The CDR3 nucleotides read TGTGCCAGCGAGCTCGGGGCTAGCGGATACAATGAGCAGTTCTTC. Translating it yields CASELGASGYNEQFF.

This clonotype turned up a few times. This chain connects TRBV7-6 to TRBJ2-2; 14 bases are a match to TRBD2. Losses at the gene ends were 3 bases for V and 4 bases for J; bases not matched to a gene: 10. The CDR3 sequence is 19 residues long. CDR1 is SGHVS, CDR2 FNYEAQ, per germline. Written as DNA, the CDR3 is TGTGCCAGCAGCTTGAGACTAGCGGGAGGGTCAGGGACCACCGGGGAGCTGTTTTTT. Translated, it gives CASSLRLAGGSGTTGELFF. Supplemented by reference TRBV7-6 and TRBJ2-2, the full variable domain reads GAGVSQSPRYKVTKRGQDVALRCDPISGHVSLYWYRQALGQGPEFLTYFNYEAQQDKSGLPNDRFSAERPEGSISTLTIQRTEQRDSAMYRCASSLRLAGGSGTTGELFFGEGSRLTVL.

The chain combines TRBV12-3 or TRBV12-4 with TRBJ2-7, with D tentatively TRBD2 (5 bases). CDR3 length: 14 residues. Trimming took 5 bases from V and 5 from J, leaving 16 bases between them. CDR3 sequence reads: CASSVGYLGDEQYF. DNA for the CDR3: TGTGCCAGCAGTGTAGGGTACCTCGGGGACGAGCAGTACTTC.

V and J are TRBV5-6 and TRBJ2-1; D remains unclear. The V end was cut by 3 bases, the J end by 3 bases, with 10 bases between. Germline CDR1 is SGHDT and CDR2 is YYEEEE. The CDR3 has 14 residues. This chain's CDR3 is CASSSDGYYNEQFF. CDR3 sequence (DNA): TGTGCCAGCAGCTCGGACGGATACTACAATGAGCAGTTCTTC.

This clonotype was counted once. In nucleotides, the CDR3 is TGTGCCAGCCTCGTTCTCGGGGGGAACACTGAAGCTTTCTTT. Translated, it gives CASLVLGGNTEAFF. J is TRBJ1-1 and V is TRBV2; D possibly corresponds to TRBD1 (5 bases). CDR1 is SNHLY, CDR2 FYNNEI, per germline. CDR3 length equals 14 residues. Trimming took 8 bases from V and 1 from J, leaving 14 bases between them.

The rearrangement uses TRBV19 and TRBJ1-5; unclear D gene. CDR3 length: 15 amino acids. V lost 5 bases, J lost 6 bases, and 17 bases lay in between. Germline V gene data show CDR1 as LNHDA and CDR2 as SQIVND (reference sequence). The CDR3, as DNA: TGTGCCAGTAGTCAGAGACGGGAGGTAGCTCAGCCCCAGCATTTT. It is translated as CASSQRREVAQPQHF.

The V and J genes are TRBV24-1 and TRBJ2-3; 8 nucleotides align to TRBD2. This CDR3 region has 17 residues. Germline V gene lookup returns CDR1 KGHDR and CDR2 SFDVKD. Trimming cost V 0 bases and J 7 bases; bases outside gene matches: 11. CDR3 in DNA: TGTGCCACCAGTGATTTGCACCGGGAGGGCCGTCCGTATACGCAGTATTTT. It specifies CATSDLHREGRPYTQYF.

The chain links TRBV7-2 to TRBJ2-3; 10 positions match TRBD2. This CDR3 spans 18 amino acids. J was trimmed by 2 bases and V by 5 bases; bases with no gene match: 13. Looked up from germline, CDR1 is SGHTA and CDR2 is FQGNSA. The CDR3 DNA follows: TGTGCCAGCAGCGCGGACAGCGGGAGGGGAGCGTACACAGATACGCAGTATTTT. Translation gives CASSADSGRGAYTDTQYF.

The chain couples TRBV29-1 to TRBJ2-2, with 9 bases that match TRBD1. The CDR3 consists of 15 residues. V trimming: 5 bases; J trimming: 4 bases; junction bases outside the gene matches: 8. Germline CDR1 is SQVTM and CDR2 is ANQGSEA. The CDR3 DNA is TGCAGCGTTCAACAGGGGGCTTGGGGCACCGGGGAGCTGTTTTTT. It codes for CSVQQGAWGTGELFF.

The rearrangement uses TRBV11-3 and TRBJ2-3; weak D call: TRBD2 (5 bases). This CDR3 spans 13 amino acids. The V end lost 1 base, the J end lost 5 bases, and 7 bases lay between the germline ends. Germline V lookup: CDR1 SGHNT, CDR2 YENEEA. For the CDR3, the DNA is TGTGCCAGCAGCTTAGGAGGGCGAGATACGCAGTATTTT. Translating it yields CASSLGGRDTQYF.

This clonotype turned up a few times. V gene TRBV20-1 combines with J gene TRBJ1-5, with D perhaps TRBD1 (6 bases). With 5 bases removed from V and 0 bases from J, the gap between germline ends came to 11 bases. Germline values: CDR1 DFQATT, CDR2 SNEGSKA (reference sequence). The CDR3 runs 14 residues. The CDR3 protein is CSASTGDSNQPQHF. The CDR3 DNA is TGCAGTGCTTCGACAGGCGATAGCAATCAGCCCCAGCATTTT.

This chain's CDR3 is CASSRKTDPGEQYF. CDR3 nucleotides: TGTGCCAGCAGCCGAAAGACAGACCCGGGCGAGCAGTACTTC. This sequence joins TRBV28 and TRBJ2-7; the D gene is possibly TRBD1 (5 bases). V gave up 6 bases and J gave up 6 bases, with 18 bases separating them. Per the germline V gene, CDR1 is MDHEN and CDR2 is SYDVKM. The CDR3 is made up of 14 amino acids.

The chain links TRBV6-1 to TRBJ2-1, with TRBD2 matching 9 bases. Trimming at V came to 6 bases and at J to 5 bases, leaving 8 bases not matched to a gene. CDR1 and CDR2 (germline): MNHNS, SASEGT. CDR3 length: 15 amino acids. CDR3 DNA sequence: TGTGCCAGCAGCCCTGGGCTAGCGGGGAACAATGAGCAGTTCTTC. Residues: CASSPGLAGNNEQFF.

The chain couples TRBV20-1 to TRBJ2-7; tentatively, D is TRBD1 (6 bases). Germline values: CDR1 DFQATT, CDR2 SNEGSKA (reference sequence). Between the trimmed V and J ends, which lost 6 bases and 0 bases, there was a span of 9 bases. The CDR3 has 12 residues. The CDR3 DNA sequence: TGCAGTGCACGGGACACCTCCTACGAGCAGTACTTC. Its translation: CSARDTSYEQYF.